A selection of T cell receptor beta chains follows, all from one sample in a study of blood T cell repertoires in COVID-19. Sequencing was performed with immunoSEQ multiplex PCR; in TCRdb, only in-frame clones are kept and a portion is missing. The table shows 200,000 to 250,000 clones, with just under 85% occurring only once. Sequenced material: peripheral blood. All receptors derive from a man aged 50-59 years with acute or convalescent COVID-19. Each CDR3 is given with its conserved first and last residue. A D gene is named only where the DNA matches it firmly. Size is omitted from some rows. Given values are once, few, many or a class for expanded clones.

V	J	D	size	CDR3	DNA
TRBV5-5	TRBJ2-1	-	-	CASSLYGSGTNNEQFF	TGTGCCAGCAGCTTGTATGGTAGCGGAACCAACAATGAGCAGTTCTTC
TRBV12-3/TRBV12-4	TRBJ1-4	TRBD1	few	CASSPGQGRKLFF	TGTGCCAGCAGCCCTGGACAGGGGAGGAAACTGTTTTTT
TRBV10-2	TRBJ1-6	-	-	CASSEGRGSNSPLHF	TGCGCCAGCAGTGAAGGGAGGGGTAGCAATTCACCCCTCCACTTT
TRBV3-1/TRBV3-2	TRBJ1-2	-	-	CASSLETGQPYGYTF	TGTGCCAGCAGCCTTGAGACCGGACAGCCCTATGGCTACACCTTC
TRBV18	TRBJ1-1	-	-	CASSPGAGGTEAFF	TGTGCCAGCTCACCTGGGGCCGGGGGCACTGAAGCTTTCTTT
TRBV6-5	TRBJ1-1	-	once	CASGRSTVSNTEAFF	TGTGCCAGCGGAAGATCGACAGTTTCGAACACTGAAGCTTTCTTT
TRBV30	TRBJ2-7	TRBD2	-	CASVDPSGRINEQYF	TGTGCCTCCGTAGACCCTAGCGGGAGGATAAACGAGCAGTACTTC
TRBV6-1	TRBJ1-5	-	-	CASSDSGNQPQHF	TGTGCCAGCAGTGATTCGGGAAATCAGCCCCAGCATTTT
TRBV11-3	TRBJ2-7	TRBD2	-	CASSLASGVSYEQYF	TGTGCCAGCAGCTTAGCTAGCGGGGTCTCCTACGAGCAGTACTTC
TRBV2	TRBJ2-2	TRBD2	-	CASSVGTSGGAGFTGELFF	TGTGCCAGCAGTGTTGGGACTAGCGGGGGGGCCGGTTTCACCGGGGAGCTGTTTTTT
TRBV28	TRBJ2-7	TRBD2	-	CASSFLISGTSGRLQSYEQYF	TGTGCCAGCAGTTTCCTAATCTCGGGTACTAGCGGGAGGCTCCAGTCCTACGAGCAGTACTTC